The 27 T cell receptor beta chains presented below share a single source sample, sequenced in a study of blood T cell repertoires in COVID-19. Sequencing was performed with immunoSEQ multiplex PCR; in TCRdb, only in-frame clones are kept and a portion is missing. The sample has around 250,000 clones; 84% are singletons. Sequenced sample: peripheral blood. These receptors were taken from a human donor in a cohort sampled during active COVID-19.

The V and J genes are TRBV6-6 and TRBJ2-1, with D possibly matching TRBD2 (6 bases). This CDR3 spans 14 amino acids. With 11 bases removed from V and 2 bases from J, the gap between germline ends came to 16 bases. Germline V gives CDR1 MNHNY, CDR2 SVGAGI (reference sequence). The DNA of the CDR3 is TGTGCCGGAAAAGCGGAGGGGCCCTACAATGAGCAGTTCTTC. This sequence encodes CAGKAEGPYNEQFF.

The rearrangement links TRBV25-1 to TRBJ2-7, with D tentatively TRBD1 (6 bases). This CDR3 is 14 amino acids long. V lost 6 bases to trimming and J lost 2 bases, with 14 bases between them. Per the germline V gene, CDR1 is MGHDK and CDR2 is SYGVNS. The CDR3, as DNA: TGTGCCAGCAGGGGGGCCGGTGGGACCTACGAGCAGTACTTC. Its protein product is CASRGAGGTYEQYF.

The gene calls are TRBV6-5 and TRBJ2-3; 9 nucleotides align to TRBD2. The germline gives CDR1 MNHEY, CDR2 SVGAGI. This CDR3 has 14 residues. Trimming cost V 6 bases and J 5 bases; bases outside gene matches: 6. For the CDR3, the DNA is TGTGCCAGCAGCGAGGCGGGAGGGGGAGATACGCAGTATTTT. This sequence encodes CASSEAGGGDTQYF.

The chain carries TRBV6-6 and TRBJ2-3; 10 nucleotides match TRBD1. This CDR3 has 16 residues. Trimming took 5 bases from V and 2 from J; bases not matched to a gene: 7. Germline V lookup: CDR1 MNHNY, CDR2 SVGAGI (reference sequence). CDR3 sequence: CASSRQTGGDTDTQYF. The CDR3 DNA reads TGTGCCAGCAGTCGACAGACAGGGGGCGACACAGATACGCAGTATTTT.

CDR3 protein: CASSNSGRATDTQYF. The CDR3 DNA follows: TGTGCCAGCTCAAATAGCGGGAGGGCCACAGATACGCAGTATTTT. The rearrangement links TRBV18 to TRBJ2-3; 11 nucleotides match TRBD2. The CDR3 loop spans 15 amino acids. Germline values: CDR1 KGHSH, CDR2 LQKENI. The V segment lost 5 bases and the J segment 2 bases; nucleotides outside the gene matches: 3. The full variable domain, in which reference TRBV18 and TRBJ2-3 provide the parts outside the CDR3, is NAGVMQNPRHLVRRRGQEARLRCSPMKGHSHVYWYRQLPEEGLKFMVYLQKENIIDESGMPKERFSAEFPKEGPSILRIQQVVRGDSAAYFCASSNSGRATDTQYFGPGTRLTVL.

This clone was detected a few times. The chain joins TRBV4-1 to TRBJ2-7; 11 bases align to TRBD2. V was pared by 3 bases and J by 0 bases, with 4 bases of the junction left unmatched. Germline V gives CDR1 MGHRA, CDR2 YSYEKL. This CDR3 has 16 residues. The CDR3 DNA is TGCGCCAGCAGCCAGATTAGCGGGAGGGCCTCCTACGAGCAGTACTTC. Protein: CASSQISGRASYEQYF.

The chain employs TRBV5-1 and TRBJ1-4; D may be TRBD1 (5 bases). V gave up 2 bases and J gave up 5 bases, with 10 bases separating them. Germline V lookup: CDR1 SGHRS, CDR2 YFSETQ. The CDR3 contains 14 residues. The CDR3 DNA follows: TGCGCCAGCAGCTTCGACAGCCAGAATGAAAAACTGTTTTTT. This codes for CASSFDSQNEKLFF.

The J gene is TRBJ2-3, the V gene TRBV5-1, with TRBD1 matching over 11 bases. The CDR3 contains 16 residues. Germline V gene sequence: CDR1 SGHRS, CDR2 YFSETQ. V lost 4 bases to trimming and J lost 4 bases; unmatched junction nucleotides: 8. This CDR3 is CASSPDRGPPSDTQYF. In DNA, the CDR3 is TGCGCCAGCAGCCCGGACAGGGGGCCTCCGTCAGATACGCAGTATTTT.

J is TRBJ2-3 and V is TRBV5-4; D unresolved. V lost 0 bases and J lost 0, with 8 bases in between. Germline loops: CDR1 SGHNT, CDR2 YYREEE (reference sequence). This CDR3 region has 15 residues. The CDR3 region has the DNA TGTGCCAGCAGCTTGGCCCGTTCTAGCACAGATACGCAGTATTTT. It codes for CASSLARSSTDTQYF.

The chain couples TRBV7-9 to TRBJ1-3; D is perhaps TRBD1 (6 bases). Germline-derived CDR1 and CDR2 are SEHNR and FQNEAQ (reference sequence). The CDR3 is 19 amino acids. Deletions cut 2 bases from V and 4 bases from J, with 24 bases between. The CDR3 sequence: CASSLWGRGLRYTGNTIYF. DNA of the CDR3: TGTGCCAGCAGCTTATGGGGCAGGGGCCTCCGCTATACAGGAAACACCATATATTTT. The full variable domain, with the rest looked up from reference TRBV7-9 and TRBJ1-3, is DTGVSQNPRHKITKRGQNVTFRCDPISEHNRLYWYRQTLGQGPEFLTYFQNEAQLEKSRLLSDRFSAERPKGSFSTLEIQRTEQGDSAMYLCASSLWGRGLRYTGNTIYFGEGSWLTVV.

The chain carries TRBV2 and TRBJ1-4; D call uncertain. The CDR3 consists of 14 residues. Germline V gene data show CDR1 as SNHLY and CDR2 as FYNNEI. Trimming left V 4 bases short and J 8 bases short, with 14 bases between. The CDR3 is CASSVSLLGEKLFF. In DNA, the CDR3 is TGTGCCAGCAGTGTATCTTTGCTTGGCGAAAAACTGTTTTTT.

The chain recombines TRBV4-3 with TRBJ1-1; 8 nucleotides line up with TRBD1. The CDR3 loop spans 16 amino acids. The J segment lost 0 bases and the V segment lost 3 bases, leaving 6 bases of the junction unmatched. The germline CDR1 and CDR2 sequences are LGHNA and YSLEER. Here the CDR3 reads CASSQGSTGVNTEAFF. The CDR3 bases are TGCGCCAGCAGCCAGGGATCGACAGGGGTGAACACTGAAGCTTTCTTT.

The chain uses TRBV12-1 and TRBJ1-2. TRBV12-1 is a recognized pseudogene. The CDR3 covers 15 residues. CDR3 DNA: TGTGCCAGCAGCTTTGTGGCGGGGACCGGGAGAAGCTACACCTTC. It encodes CASSFVAGTGRSYTF.

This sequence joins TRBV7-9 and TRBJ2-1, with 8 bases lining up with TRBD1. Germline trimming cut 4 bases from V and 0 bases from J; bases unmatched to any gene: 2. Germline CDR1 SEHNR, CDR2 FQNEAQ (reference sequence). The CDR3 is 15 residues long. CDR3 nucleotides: TGTGCCAGCAGCTCAACAGGGGGCTCCTACAATGAGCAGTTCTTC. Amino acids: CASSSTGGSYNEQFF.

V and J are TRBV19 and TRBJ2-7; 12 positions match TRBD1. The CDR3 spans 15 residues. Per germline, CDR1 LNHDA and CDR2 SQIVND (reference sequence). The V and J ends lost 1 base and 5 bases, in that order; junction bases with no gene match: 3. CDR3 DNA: TGTGCCAGTAGTATAGTAGGGACAGGGGGCGACGAGCAGTACTTC. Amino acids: CASSIVGTGGDEQYF.

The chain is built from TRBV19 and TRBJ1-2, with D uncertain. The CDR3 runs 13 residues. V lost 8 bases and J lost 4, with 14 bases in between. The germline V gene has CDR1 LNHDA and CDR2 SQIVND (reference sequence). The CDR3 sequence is CASCPGEGYGYTF. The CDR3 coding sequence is TGTGCCAGTTGTCCGGGCGAGGGCTATGGCTACACCTTC.

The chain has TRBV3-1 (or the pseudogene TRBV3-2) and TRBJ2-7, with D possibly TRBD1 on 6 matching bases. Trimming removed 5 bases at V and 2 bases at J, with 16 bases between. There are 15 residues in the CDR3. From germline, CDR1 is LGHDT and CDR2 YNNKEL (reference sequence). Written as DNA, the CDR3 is TGTGCCAGCAGCGCACAGGGCCGGGGCACCTACGAGCAGTACTTC. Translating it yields CASSAQGRGTYEQYF.

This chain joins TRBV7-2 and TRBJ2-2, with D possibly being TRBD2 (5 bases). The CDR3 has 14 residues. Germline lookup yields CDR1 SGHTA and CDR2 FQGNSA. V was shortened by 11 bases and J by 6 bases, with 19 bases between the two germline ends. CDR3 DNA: TGTGCCGGGTCCCGGGGTGCGATCGCCGGGGAGCTGTTTTTT. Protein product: CAGSRGAIAGELFF. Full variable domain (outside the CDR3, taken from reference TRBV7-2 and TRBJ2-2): GAGVSQSPSNKVTEKGKDVELRCDPISGHTALYWYRQSLGQGLEFLIYFQGNSAPDKSGLPSDRFSAERTGGSVSTLTIQRTQQEDSAVYLCAGSRGAIAGELFFGEGSRLTVL.

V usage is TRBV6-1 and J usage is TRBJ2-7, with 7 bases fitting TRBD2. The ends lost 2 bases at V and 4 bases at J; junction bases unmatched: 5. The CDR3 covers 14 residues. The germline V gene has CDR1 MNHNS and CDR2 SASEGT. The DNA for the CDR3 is TGTGCCAGCAGTGAACCGGGACTACTATACGAGCAGTACTTC. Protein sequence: CASSEPGLLYEQYF.

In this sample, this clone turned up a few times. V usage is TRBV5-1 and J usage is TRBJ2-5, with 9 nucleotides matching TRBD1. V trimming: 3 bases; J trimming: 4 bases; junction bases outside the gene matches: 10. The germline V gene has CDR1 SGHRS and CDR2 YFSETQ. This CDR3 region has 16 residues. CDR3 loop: CASSSYRGPLLETQYF. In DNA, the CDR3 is TGCGCCAGCAGCTCGTACAGGGGGCCTCTCTTAGAGACCCAGTACTTC.

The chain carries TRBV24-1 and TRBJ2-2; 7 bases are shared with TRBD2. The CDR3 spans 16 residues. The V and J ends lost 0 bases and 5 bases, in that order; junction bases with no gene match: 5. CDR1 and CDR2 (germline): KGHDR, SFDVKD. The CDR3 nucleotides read TGTGCCACCAGTGATTTGGAGAGCGGGGCGACCGGGGAGCTGTTTTTT. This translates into CATSDLESGATGELFF.

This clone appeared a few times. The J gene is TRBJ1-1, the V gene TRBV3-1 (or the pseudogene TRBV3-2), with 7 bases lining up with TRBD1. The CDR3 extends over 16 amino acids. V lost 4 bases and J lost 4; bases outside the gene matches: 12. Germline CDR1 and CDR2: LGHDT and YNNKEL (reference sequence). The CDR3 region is CASSPRQGRGSTEAFF. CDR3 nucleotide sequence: TGTGCCAGCAGCCCCAGACAGGGCAGAGGTAGCACTGAAGCTTTCTTT.

CDR3 loop: CASSPGRTQYF. The CDR3 bases are TGCGCCAGCAGCCCAGGGAGGACGCAGTATTTT. The J gene is TRBJ2-3, the V gene TRBV4-1, with a weak D call TRBD2 (6 bases). CDR1 and CDR2 (germline): MGHRA, YSYEKL. This CDR3 is built from 11 residues. With 4 bases removed from V and 9 bases from J, the gap between germline ends came to 8 bases.

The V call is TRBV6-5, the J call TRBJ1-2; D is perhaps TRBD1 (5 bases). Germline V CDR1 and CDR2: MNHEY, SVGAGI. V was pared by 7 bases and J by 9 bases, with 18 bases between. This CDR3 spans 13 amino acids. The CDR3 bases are TGTGCCAGCACCCTGGGGCAGGCCGTTAGCTACACCTTC. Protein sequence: CASTLGQAVSYTF.

CDR3: CASSPERGRGSGNTIYF. The DNA for the CDR3 is TGCGCCAGCAGCCCCGAGCGGGGGCGAGGGTCTGGAAACACCATATATTTT. The chain recombines TRBV4-3 with TRBJ1-3, with a tentative D call TRBD1 (6 bases). V lost 4 bases to trimming and J lost 1 base, with 17 bases between them. CDR3 length equals 17 residues. CDR1 LGHNA and CDR2 YSLEER come from the germline V gene.

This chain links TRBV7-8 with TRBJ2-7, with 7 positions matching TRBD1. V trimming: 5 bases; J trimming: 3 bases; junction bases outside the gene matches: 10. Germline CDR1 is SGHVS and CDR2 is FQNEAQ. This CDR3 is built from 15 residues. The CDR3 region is CASSPTDRPYYEQYF. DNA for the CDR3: TGTGCCAGCAGCCCCACGGACAGGCCCTACTACGAGCAGTACTTC.

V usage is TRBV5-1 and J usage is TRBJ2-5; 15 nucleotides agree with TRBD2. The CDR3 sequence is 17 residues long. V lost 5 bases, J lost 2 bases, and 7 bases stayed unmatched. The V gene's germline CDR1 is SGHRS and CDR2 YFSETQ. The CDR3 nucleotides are TGCGCCAGCAGACTGGGACTAGCGGGGGGATCTCAAGAGACCCAGTACTTC. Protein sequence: CASRLGLAGGSQETQYF.